The 30 T cell receptor beta chains given below trace back to one sample, sequenced in a study of response to subunit inactivated influenza vaccine. TCRdb reprocessed the RT-PCR reads with MiXCR, giving one entry per CDR3 protein. Here the sample spans fewer than 650,000 distinct CDR3 sequences, 10% to 15% being singletons. Material: PBMCs from blood, obtained around seven weeks after vaccination. These TCRs come from a man in his fifties who received an inactivated influenza vaccine.

The sample holds a few counts of this clonotype. The chain carries TRBV4-3 and TRBJ2-5; 8 nucleotides line up with TRBD1. Trimming took 6 bases from V and 1 from J; bases not matched to a gene: 4. Germline V CDR1 and CDR2: LGHNA, YSLEER. The CDR3 consists of 14 residues. The CDR3 is CASSPTGGQETQYF. The CDR3 nucleotides are TGCGCCAGCAGTCCCACAGGGGGCCAAGAGACCCAGTACTTC.

The chain employs TRBV4-2 and TRBJ2-2; the match to TRBD2 covers 9 bases. J was trimmed by 9 bases and V by 0 bases; bases with no gene match: 14. The germline CDR1 and CDR2 sequences are LGHNA and YNFKEQ. This CDR3 is 18 amino acids long. The chain's CDR3 is CASSQDLRRGGGKRELFF. The DNA of the CDR3 is TGTGCCAGCAGCCAAGATCTTCGGCGGGGGGGCGGCAAGCGGGAGCTGTTTTTT.

This clonotype was seen a handful of times. The chain links TRBV7-2 to TRBJ1-1, with a weak D call TRBD1 (5 bases). Germline V CDR1 and CDR2: SGHTA, FQGNSA. V was shortened by 5 bases and J by 2 bases, with 15 bases between the two germline ends. CDR3 length: 15 amino acids. DNA for the CDR3: TGTGCCAGCAGCGCAGGTGGGGGAGCAAACACTGAAGCTTTCTTT. Its translation: CASSAGGGANTEAFF.

There are many counts of this clonotype. The CDR3 sequence is CALGTGFSLRNIQYF. The CDR3 nucleotides are TGCGCCCTGGGGACAGGGTTTTCCCTCAGGAACATTCAGTACTTC. V usage is TRBV5-1 and J usage is TRBJ2-4; TRBD1 aligns across 9 bases. The V gene end was trimmed by 10 bases and the J gene end by 7 bases; junction bases not matched to a gene: 15. This CDR3 comprises 15 residues. Looked up from germline, CDR1 is SGHRS and CDR2 is YFSETQ.

The V gene is TRBV9, the J gene TRBJ2-7, with D perhaps matching TRBD2 (6 bases). V was clipped by 0 bases and J by 0 bases, with 10 bases between them. This CDR3 is 15 amino acids long. Germline CDR1 SGDLS, CDR2 YYNGEE. The CDR3 loop is CASSVGAGSSYEQYF. CDR3 DNA sequence: TGTGCCAGCAGCGTAGGGGCGGGAAGCTCCTACGAGCAGTACTTC.

V is TRBV20-1 and J is TRBJ1-1; a possible D gene is TRBD1 (6 bases). V was shortened by 6 bases and J by 10 bases, with 12 bases between the two germline ends. The germline V gene encodes CDR1 DFQATT and CDR2 SNEGSKA (reference sequence). This CDR3 spans 10 amino acids. CDR3 DNA: TGCAGTGCAAACGACAGGTCAGCTTTCTTT. Its protein product is CSANDRSAFF.

This clonotype has just a few counts. CDR3 DNA: TGTGCCAGCCTAAACAGGGGGCGTCAGAACGAGCAGTACTTC. Translating gives CASLNRGRQNEQYF. The rearrangement links TRBV12-3 or TRBV12-4 to TRBJ2-7; TRBD1 matches 9 bases. The V segment lost 8 bases and the J segment 5 bases; nucleotides outside the gene matches: 10. The CDR3 contains 14 residues.

The chain carries TRBV4-2 and TRBJ2-7; TRBD2 is a possible D gene (5 bases). This CDR3 has 16 residues. V lost 0 bases to trimming and J lost 2 bases, with 14 bases between them. The germline V gene has CDR1 LGHNA and CDR2 YNFKEQ. The DNA of the CDR3 is TGTGCCAGCAGCCAAGAGGGAGCGGTGGGGACCTACGAGCAGTACTTC. Its protein product is CASSQEGAVGTYEQYF.

This clonotype was seen a handful of times. As DNA, the CDR3 is TGTGCCAGCAGTGACCAGGGCGGTGGCTCCTACGAGCAGTACTTC. Its translation is CASSDQGGGSYEQYF. The chain links TRBV25-1 to TRBJ2-7; D perhaps matches TRBD1 (5 bases). This CDR3 spans 15 amino acids. The V and J ends lost 3 bases and 0 bases respectively, with 12 bases between them. The germline CDR1 and CDR2 sequences are MGHDK and SYGVNS.

This clonotype has more than one count but fewer than ten. The J gene is TRBJ1-2, the V gene TRBV7-9; D gene ambiguous. CDR3 length: 14 residues. V lost 6 bases, J lost 7 bases, and 18 bases lay in between. Germline loops: CDR1 SEHNR, CDR2 FQNEAQ (reference sequence). CDR3: CASSPADPFLGYTF. DNA for the CDR3: TGTGCCAGCAGTCCAGCGGACCCTTTTCTTGGCTACACCTTC. The full variable domain, rest sourced from reference TRBV7-9 and TRBJ1-2, is DTGVSQNPRHKITKRGQNVTFRCDPISEHNRLYWYRQTLGQGPEFLTYFQNEAQLEKSRLLSDRFSAERPKGSFSTLEIQRTEQGDSAMYLCASSPADPFLGYTFGSGTRLTVV.

The table lists this clonotype with a few counts. The rearrangement uses TRBV12-3 or TRBV12-4 and TRBJ2-3; 9 bases are shared with TRBD1. The CDR3 is 11 amino acids. The trim removed 6 bases at V and 10 bases at J, leaving 2 bases unmatched. The CDR3 is CASRGTGPQYF. CDR3 nucleotide sequence: TGTGCCAGCAGAGGGACAGGGCCGCAGTATTTT.

This clonotype was observed a few times. The V call is TRBV2, the J call TRBJ2-7, with no clear D. Trimming cost V 8 bases and J 4 bases, with 12 bases left between them. CDR3 size: 12 residues. CDR1 and CDR2 from the germline V gene are SNHLY and FYNNEI. CDR3 nucleotide sequence: TGTGCCAGCGGGTTCGCCGGTTACGAGCAGTACTTC. As protein: CASGFAGYEQYF.

The chain links TRBV7-9 to TRBJ2-1; D unresolved. Germline V gene data show CDR1 as SEHNR and CDR2 as FQNEAQ (reference sequence). Trimming left V 5 bases short and J 5 bases short, with 13 bases between. The CDR3 consists of 14 residues. The CDR3 region is CASSPPWTDNEQFF. Here the CDR3 DNA reads TGTGCCAGCAGCCCCCCTTGGACCGACAATGAGCAGTTCTTC. The variable domain in full, completed from reference TRBV7-9 and TRBJ2-1, reads DTGVSQNPRHKITKRGQNVTFRCDPISEHNRLYWYRQTLGQGPEFLTYFQNEAQLEKSRLLSDRFSAERPKGSFSTLEIQRTEQGDSAMYLCASSPPWTDNEQFFGPGTRLTVL.

CDR3 in amino acids: CASRTPGSPLHF. For the CDR3, the DNA is TGTGCCAGCAGAACTCCCGGTTCACCCCTCCACTTT. The V call is TRBV6-2 or TRBV6-3, the J call TRBJ1-6; D not resolved. Trimming pared 6 bases from V and 9 bases from J, leaving 9 bases between. This CDR3 spans 12 amino acids. Germline V gene data show CDR1 as MNHEY and CDR2 as SVGEGT.

The chain has TRBV12-3 or TRBV12-4 and TRBJ2-5, with D unresolved. This CDR3 spans 14 amino acids. V was trimmed by 5 bases and J by 0 bases, leaving 10 bases between them. The CDR3 DNA follows: TGTGCCAGCAGTCCCTCCCCGAACCAAGAGACCCAGTACTTC. This translates into CASSPSPNQETQYF.

This clonotype was detected only a few times. The chain joins TRBV2 to TRBJ1-4; 7 bases are a match to TRBD1. The CDR3 runs 15 residues. CDR1 and CDR2 from the germline V gene are SNHLY and FYNNEI. J gave up 4 bases and V 6 bases, and 8 bases lay outside the gene matches. Here the CDR3 reads CASRKGTASNEKLFF. In nucleotides, the CDR3 is TGTGCCAGCAGAAAAGGGACAGCTAGTAATGAAAAACTGTTTTTT. Complete variable domain (other parts from reference TRBV2 and TRBJ1-4): EPEVTQTPSHQVTQMGQEVILRCVPISNHLYFYWYRQILGQKVEFLVSFYNNEISEKSEIFDDQFSVERPDGSNFTLKIRSTKLEDSAMYFCASRKGTASNEKLFFGSGTQLSVL.

This clonotype was counted many times. The rearrangement joins TRBV6-1 to TRBJ1-1; no reliable D call. The CDR3 length is 14 residues. V was cut by 6 bases and J by 7 bases, with 18 bases left in between. In germline, CDR1 is MNHNS, CDR2 SASEGT. In DNA form, the CDR3 reads TGTGCCAGCAGCCCGCGAATTGGCGGGAGTGAAGCTTTCTTT. It specifies CASSPRIGGSEAFF.

The sample holds many counts of this clonotype. The genes are TRBV5-6 and TRBJ2-3; D might be TRBD1 (5 bases). The V and J ends lost 1 base and 8 bases respectively, with 14 bases between them. Germline V lookup: CDR1 SGHDT, CDR2 YYEEEE. This CDR3 comprises 14 residues. The CDR3 spells CASSLQGPQSTQYF. The CDR3 DNA follows: TGTGCCAGCAGCTTGCAGGGTCCCCAAAGTACGCAGTATTTT.

The chain couples TRBV7-8 to TRBJ2-1, with D possibly called TRBD1 or TRBD2 (5 bases each). The CDR3 sequence is 15 residues long. V lost 5 bases and J lost 7, with 18 bases in between. Germline V gene lookup returns CDR1 SGHVS and CDR2 FQNEAQ. CDR3 in DNA: TGTGCCAGCAGCCTGTCCCGGGACGGCCGGAATGAGCAGTTCTTC. Translating gives CASSLSRDGRNEQFF.

This clonotype was detected only a few times. The chain links TRBV12-3 or TRBV12-4 to TRBJ2-1; a possible D gene is TRBD2 (5 bases). V lost 6 bases to trimming and J lost 3 bases, with 18 bases between them. This CDR3 spans 16 amino acids. DNA for the CDR3: TGTGCCAGCAGCCCCCCGAGCGGTGGGTACTACAATGAGCAGTTCTTC. It specifies CASSPPSGGYYNEQFF.

The V and J genes are TRBV20-1 and TRBJ2-1; D not resolved. This CDR3 has 11 residues. The V gene lost 5 bases and the J gene lost 9 bases, with 11 bases spanning the gap. Germline V gene sequence: CDR1 DFQATT, CDR2 SNEGSKA (reference sequence). Here the CDR3 reads CSAYMAAEQFF. DNA of the CDR3: TGCAGTGCTTATATGGCGGCTGAGCAGTTCTTC.

This clonotype came up many times. The chain is built from TRBV27 and TRBJ2-3; 8 bases are a match to TRBD2. Germline values: CDR1 MNHEY, CDR2 SMNVEV (reference sequence). The length of the CDR3 is 16 residues. J gave up 2 bases and V 2 bases, and 6 bases lay outside the gene matches. CDR3 in amino acids: CASSLGISGTTDTQYF. CDR3 bases: TGTGCCAGCAGTTTAGGGATTAGCGGGACCACAGATACGCAGTATTTT.

The chain recombines TRBV20-1 with TRBJ2-2; 8 bases are a match to TRBD2. This CDR3 region has 16 residues. Germline V gives CDR1 DFQATT, CDR2 SNEGSKA (reference sequence). The V segment lost 1 base and the J segment 5 bases; nucleotides outside the gene matches: 9. Here the CDR3 reads CSARVSGAAGTGELFF. The CDR3 nucleotides read TGCAGTGCTAGAGTTAGCGGGGCCGCGGGGACCGGGGAGCTGTTTTTT.

This clonotype has a handful of counts. The chain links TRBV2 to TRBJ2-3, with D uncertain. With 9 bases removed from V and 0 bases from J, the gap between germline ends came to 13 bases. The CDR3 has 14 amino acids. Germline loops: CDR1 SNHLY, CDR2 FYNNEI. The CDR3 nucleotides read TGTGCCAGTAGAGAGACCAGTAGCACAGATACGCAGTATTTT. Amino acid sequence: CASRETSSTDTQYF.

This clonotype was counted a few times. This chain joins TRBV5-1 and TRBJ2-2; 7 bases are shared with TRBD1. The length of the CDR3 is 17 residues. Losses at the gene ends were 1 base for V and 2 bases for J; bases not matched to a gene: 8. The V gene's germline CDR1 is SGHRS and CDR2 YFSETQ. The CDR3 spells CASSLNLDRVNTGELFF. As DNA, the CDR3 is TGCGCCAGCAGCTTGAACCTAGACAGGGTAAACACCGGGGAGCTGTTTTTT.

This clonotype has a handful of counts. The genes are TRBV7-8 and TRBJ1-3; 7 positions agree with TRBD1. The CDR3 is 17 residues long. Trimming removed 3 bases from V and 3 bases from J; junction bases left unmatched: 11. CDR1 is SGHVS and CDR2 is FQNEAQ in the germline V gene. The CDR3 sequence: CASSFERTGTYGNTIYF. DNA of the CDR3: TGTGCCAGCAGCTTCGAACGGACAGGAACTTATGGAAACACCATATATTTT.

The rearrangement uses TRBV23-1 and TRBJ2-2; the match to TRBD1 covers 11 bases. TRBV23-1 is annotated as an ORF whose role is uncertain. V shed 4 bases, J shed 1 base, and the junction held 11 bases outside the gene matches. CDR3 length: 19 residues. The CDR3 sequence: CASSPGTGGLFRNTGELFF. CDR3 sequence (DNA): TGCGCCAGCAGTCCCGGGACAGGGGGATTATTCAGGAACACCGGGGAGCTGTTTTTT.

This sequence joins TRBV20-1 and TRBJ1-5; no reliable D call. Trimming cost V 0 bases and J 7 bases, with 10 bases left between them. The CDR3 has 13 residues. Germline values: CDR1 DFQATT, CDR2 SNEGSKA (reference sequence). The CDR3 loop is CSARDGLLQPQHF. CDR3 nucleotides: TGCAGTGCTAGAGATGGGTTACTACAGCCCCAGCATTTT.

Here the CDR3 DNA reads TGTGCCAGCAGTTTAAACGCGCACACTGAAGCTTTCTTT. This gives the protein CASSLNAHTEAFF. The V and J genes are TRBV12-3 or TRBV12-4 and TRBJ1-1, with D uncertain. The CDR3 loop spans 13 amino acids. The V gene lost 2 bases and the J gene lost 3 bases, with 7 bases spanning the gap.

This clonotype was found a few times. The rearrangement links TRBV29-1 to TRBJ2-5; perhaps TRBD2 as D (6 bases). Germline V gene lookup returns CDR1 SQVTM and CDR2 ANQGSEA. The V gene lost 4 bases and the J gene lost 1 base, with 10 bases spanning the gap. The CDR3 is 13 residues long. The CDR3 DNA reads TGCAGCGTTGGTCGGGGGAGCCAAGAGACCCAGTACTTC. This sequence encodes CSVGRGSQETQYF. Full variable domain (rest looked up from reference TRBV29-1 and TRBJ2-5): SAVISQKPSRDICQRGTSLTIQCQVDSQVTMMFWYRQQPGQSLTLIATANQGSEATYESGFVIDKFPISRPNLTFSTLTVSNMSPEDSSIYLCSVGRGSQETQYFGPGTRLLVL.